This T cell receptor (beta chain) derives from a study of T cell responses to AZD1222 COVID-19 vaccine. Data came from immunoSEQ multiplex PCR; TCRdb stores just in-frame clones and leaves some out. The profile shows more than 100,000 clones, under 90% of them singletons. About this clone: Its antigen is not identified.

The CDR3 spans 16 residues. Germline V gene lookup returns CDR1 LNHDA and CDR2 SQIVND (reference sequence). V dropped 0 bases and J dropped 2 bases, with 14 bases sitting between them. Findings and caveats of the study: Epitopes outside B.1.351 and B.1.1.7 mutated regions reportedly drew nearly half of spike TCRs. Two doses of AZD1222 preceded a rise in Spike-specific TCR breadth and depth.

This sequence joins TRBV19 and TRBJ2-7; D could derive from TRBD1 or TRBD2 (6 bases each). The sample here was peripheral blood, taken on day 0 of AZD1222 vaccination. The receptor was derived from an adult in good health. CDR3 in amino acids: CASSIEGGHPAYEQYF. CDR3 nucleotide sequence: TGTGCCAGTAGTATAGAGGGGGGACACCCAGCCTACGAGCAGTACTTC.